The 28 T cell receptor beta chains listed next were all sequenced from one sample in a study of CD8+CD57+ T cells in acquired aplastic anemia. Profiling of TCR beta VDJ combinations and CDR3 sequences used genomic DNA as template. TCRdb processed the reads anew with MiXCR; each CDR3 protein has one entry. The profile shows about 270,000 distinct CDR3 sequences, roughly three fifths of them singletons. The sample comprised sorted CD4+, CD8+, or CD8+CD57+ T cells (not recorded which) from PBMCs. The receptors here all came from a human donor with severe aplastic anemia or a healthy control (not recorded which).

As to this clonotype: The junction and the germline gene differ at one end; a read error may be behind it. The chain combines TRBV20-1 with TRBJ2-1; maybe TRBD2 (5 bases). The CDR3 is 13 residues long. Germline CDR1 is DFQATT and CDR2 is SNEGSKA (reference sequence). CDR3 region: CSASTEVGGEQLF. The CDR3 nucleotides read TGCAGTGCTAGTACGGAGGTTGGAGGTGAACAGCTCTTC.

This chain joins TRBV20-1 and TRBJ2-1; 14 nucleotides align to TRBD2. The length of the CDR3 is 15 residues. Per germline, CDR1 DFQATT and CDR2 SNEGSKA (reference sequence). V gave up 4 bases and J gave up 10 bases; unmatched junction bases: 9. The CDR3 loop is CSATRLAGGPGEQFF. CDR3 in DNA: TGCAGTGCTACCCGACTAGCGGGGGGGCCAGGGGAGCAGTTCTTC.

V and J are TRBV15 and TRBJ2-1; D not certain. The germline gives CDR1 LNHNV, CDR2 YYDKDF (reference sequence). This CDR3 spans 13 amino acids. V lost 8 bases and J lost 3, with 11 bases in between. CDR3 protein: CATRNPVYNEQFF. CDR3 DNA sequence: TGTGCCACCCGGAACCCGGTCTACAATGAGCAGTTCTTC.

This clonotype has only a few counts. The rearrangement uses TRBV6-2 or TRBV6-3 and TRBJ1-5, with no clear D. The ends were cut back, 7 bases at V and 0 bases at J, with 13 bases in the middle. The germline CDR1 and CDR2 sequences are MNHEY and SVGEGT. This CDR3 spans 15 amino acids. The CDR3 region has the DNA TGTGCCAGCAAAACGTCGGATATTAGCAATCAGCCCCAGCATTTT. Amino acid sequence: CASKTSDISNQPQHF.

V usage is TRBV20-1 and J usage is TRBJ2-2; D is perhaps TRBD2 (6 bases). V dropped 3 bases and J dropped 2 bases, with 16 bases sitting between them. The V gene's germline CDR1 is DFQATT and CDR2 SNEGSKA (reference sequence). CDR3 length: 16 residues. The CDR3 coding sequence is TGCAGTGCTAGTGGGGTTCTAGCGCGAAACACCGGGGAGCTGTTTTTT. Its translation is CSASGVLARNTGELFF.

The chain employs TRBV9 and TRBJ2-2; D is uncertain. The CDR3 covers 11 residues. Germline CDR1 is SGDLS and CDR2 is YYNGEE. V lost 2 bases to trimming and J lost 5 bases, with 1 base between them. CDR3 amino acids: CASSVTGELFF. As DNA, the CDR3 is TGTGCCAGCAGCGTGACCGGGGAGCTGTTTTTT.

The genes are TRBV7-2 and TRBJ1-1; 8 positions agree with TRBD1. There are 14 residues in the CDR3. Per germline, CDR1 SGHTA and CDR2 FQGNSA. Losses at the gene ends were 5 bases for V and 4 bases for J; bases not matched to a gene: 6. CDR3 in amino acids: CASSRTGLITEAFF. CDR3 DNA sequence: TGTGCCAGCAGCAGGACAGGGTTGATCACTGAAGCTTTCTTT.

This chain connects TRBV15 to TRBJ1-5; 9 bases agree with TRBD1. The V segment lost 5 bases and the J segment 6 bases; nucleotides outside the gene matches: 11. CDR3 length: 16 amino acids. Per germline, CDR1 LNHNV and CDR2 YYDKDF (reference sequence). CDR3 amino acids: CATSGLTGGAGQPQHF. In DNA form, the CDR3 reads TGTGCCACCAGCGGCTTAACAGGGGGCGCGGGTCAGCCCCAGCATTTT.

This chain uses TRBV19 with TRBJ2-7; 10 nucleotides match TRBD1. The trim removed 9 bases at V and 4 bases at J, leaving 12 bases unmatched. The CDR3 spans 15 residues. The germline V gene has CDR1 LNHDA and CDR2 SQIVND (reference sequence). DNA for the CDR3: TGTGCCAGGTGCCGGGGACAGGGGATTTCGTACGAGCAGTACTTC. Its protein is CARCRGQGISYEQYF.

The rearrangement uses TRBV5-1 and TRBJ2-7; TRBD1 might be the D (6 bases). The CDR3 contains 16 residues. V was pared by 4 bases and J by 4 bases, with 21 bases between. Germline V lookup: CDR1 SGHRS, CDR2 YFSETQ. The CDR3 is CASSPRTVGSTYEQYF. Here the CDR3 DNA reads TGCGCCAGCAGCCCCCGGACAGTGGGGTCTACGTACGAGCAGTACTTC. Drawing the rest from reference TRBV5-1 and TRBJ2-7, the complete variable domain is KAGVTQTPRYLIKTRGQQVTLSCSPISGHRSVSWYQQTPGQGLQFLFEYFSETQRNKGNFPGRFSGRQFSNSRSEMNVSTLELGDSALYLCASSPRTVGSTYEQYFGPGTRLTVT.

The rearrangement uses TRBV29-1 and TRBJ2-6, with 9 nucleotides matching TRBD1. The ends lost 5 bases at V and 3 bases at J; junction bases unmatched: 5. This CDR3 comprises 15 residues. The germline gives CDR1 SQVTM, CDR2 ANQGSEA. For the CDR3, the DNA is TGCAGCGTTCTAGACAGGGGGAGTGGGGCCAACGTCCTGACTTTC. Translation: CSVLDRGSGANVLTF.

This clonotype has only one observation. The chain joins TRBV10-3 to TRBJ1-3, with 9 bases aligning to TRBD1. The J segment lost 4 bases and the V segment lost 6 bases, leaving 4 bases of the junction unmatched. CDR1 is ENHRY, CDR2 SYGVKD, per germline. This CDR3 is 14 amino acids long. The CDR3 DNA follows: TGTGCCATCAGGGGGACAGGGAGCGGAAACACCATATATTTT. Amino acids: CAIRGTGSGNTIYF.

V gene TRBV7-9 combines with J gene TRBJ1-1; the D gene is possibly TRBD1 (5 bases). CDR1 and CDR2 (germline): SEHNR, FQNEAQ (reference sequence). V lost 6 bases, J lost 4 bases, and 12 bases lay in between. The CDR3 loop spans 13 amino acids. Here the CDR3 DNA reads TGTGCCAGCAGGGCCGGTGGGGGCACTGAAGCTTTCTTT. Its protein is CASRAGGGTEAFF.

Concerning this clonotype: Possible read error: a much larger clone is one base away. The chain joins TRBV7-8 to TRBJ2-5; D unresolved. The CDR3 loop spans 14 amino acids. Germline V gene sequence: CDR1 SGHVS, CDR2 FQNEAQ. The DNA of the CDR3 is TGTGCCAGCAGCTTAGTGGCAGCACAAGGGACCCAGTACTTC. Its translation: CASSLVAAQGTQYF.

This chain links TRBV7-9 with TRBJ2-7; D is possibly TRBD2 (6 bases). The germline gives CDR1 SEHNR, CDR2 FQNEAQ (reference sequence). The CDR3 is 13 residues long. Trimming removed 2 bases at V and 5 bases at J, with 10 bases between. The CDR3 region is CASSLPEGHEQYF. CDR3 nucleotide sequence: TGTGCCAGCAGCTTACCGGAGGGCCACGAGCAGTACTTC.

J is TRBJ2-7 and V is TRBV29-1; D gene unclear. CDR3 length: 13 residues. CDR1 is SQVTM and CDR2 is ANQGSEA in the germline V gene. Trimming pared 0 bases from V and 6 bases from J, leaving 12 bases between. CDR3 sequence: CSVEDLLVGEQYF. Here the CDR3 DNA reads TGCAGCGTTGAAGATCTCCTGGTGGGCGAGCAGTACTTC.

This clonotype was seen ten or more times. The chain couples TRBV20-1 to TRBJ2-5; D perhaps matches TRBD2 (7 bases). This CDR3 comprises 15 residues. From germline, CDR1 is DFQATT and CDR2 SNEGSKA (reference sequence). Trimming left V 6 bases short and J 0 bases short, with 17 bases between. Here the CDR3 reads CSAAGANAYQETQYF. Here the CDR3 DNA reads TGCAGTGCGGCGGGGGCTAATGCGTACCAAGAGACCCAGTACTTC.

Of note for this clonotype: A much larger clone lies one base from this, so it may be a read error. The chain uses TRBV27 and TRBJ2-6; D remains unclear. Deletions cut 11 bases from V and 0 bases from J, with 14 bases between. The CDR3 runs 15 residues. Germline V CDR1 and CDR2: MNHEY, SMNVEV (reference sequence). The CDR3 region is CAASQKPSGANVLTF. The CDR3 DNA reads as TGTGCCGCCTCCCAAAAACCCTCTGGGGCCAACGTCCTGACTTTC.

This clonotype has ten or more counts. This sequence joins TRBV12-3 or TRBV12-4 and TRBJ2-7, with D perhaps matching TRBD1 or TRBD2 (5 bases each). The CDR3 extends over 14 amino acids. V shed 2 bases and J shed 4 bases, with 12 bases lying between them. CDR3: CASSLQGRSYEQYF. As DNA, the CDR3 is TGTGCCAGCAGTTTACAGGGACGGAGTTACGAGCAGTACTTC.

This clonotype showed up many times. The chain uses TRBV4-3 and TRBJ1-5, with unresolved D. The germline CDR1 and CDR2 sequences are LGHNA and YSLEER. The CDR3 totals 14 residues. Trimming took 3 bases from V and 3 from J, leaving 9 bases between them. The chain's CDR3 is CASSQGPFNQPQHF. CDR3 DNA: TGCGCCAGCAGCCAGGGCCCCTTCAATCAGCCCCAGCATTTT.

The chain has TRBV20-1 and TRBJ2-5; 7 bases match TRBD1. The CDR3 has 13 amino acids. Germline assignment: CDR1 DFQATT and CDR2 SNEGSKA (reference sequence). The CDR3 DNA sequence: TGCAGCACTAAGACAGGGCCCCAAGAGACCCAGTACTTC. Residues: CSTKTGPQETQYF.

Ten or more counts support this clonotype. The chain joins TRBV12-3 or TRBV12-4 to TRBJ1-3; possibly TRBD1 for D (5 bases). The CDR3 runs 15 residues. Trimming took off 6 bases at V and 4 bases at J, with 16 bases between the two ends. CDR3 DNA: TGTGCCAGCAGCTTTATGGGAGGGGAGGGAAACACCATATATTTT. Amino acids: CASSFMGGEGNTIYF.

The chain links TRBV5-5 to TRBJ1-2; D uncertain. V was trimmed by 7 bases and J by 2 bases, leaving 12 bases between them. Germline V lookup: CDR1 SGHKS, CDR2 YYEKEE (reference sequence). CDR3 length: 13 residues. CDR3 sequence: CASRIGRNYGYTF. As DNA, the CDR3 is TGTGCCAGCCGTATTGGACGGAACTATGGCTACACCTTC.

The CDR3 DNA reads as TGTGCCACCGCGGGGGGGAGCTTGGCAGATACGCAGTATTTT. Its translation is CATAGGSLADTQYF. V usage is TRBV24-1 and J usage is TRBJ2-3; TRBD2 matches 9 bases. Germline CDR1 is KGHDR and CDR2 is SFDVKD. CDR3 length equals 14 residues. J was trimmed by 4 bases and V by 9 bases; bases with no gene match: 7.

J is TRBJ2-2 and V is TRBV3-1; 9 positions agree with TRBD2. With V trimmed by 0 bases and J by 7 bases, 15 bases remained unmatched. CDR1 is LGHDT, CDR2 YNNKEL, per germline (reference sequence). The CDR3 runs to 19 residues. CDR3 DNA sequence: TGTGCCAGCAGCCAAGAGGTTGGTAGCGGGAGTACTCGGGACGGGGAGCTGTTTTTT. This translates into CASSQEVGSGSTRDGELFF.

At least ten counts were recorded for this clonotype. Here the CDR3 DNA reads TGTGCCAGTAGTGCAACTCTTGGGTCTCTCTATGGCTACACCTTC. Its protein product is CASSATLGSLYGYTF. J is TRBJ1-2 and V is TRBV19, with D hard to call. Looked up from germline, CDR1 is LNHDA and CDR2 is SQIVND (reference sequence). The CDR3 length is 15 residues. V gave up 5 bases and J gave up 4 bases, with 17 bases separating them.

The chain joins TRBV10-3 to TRBJ2-1, with TRBD2 identical over 12 bases. V was pared by 8 bases and J by 5 bases, with 4 bases of the junction left unmatched. This CDR3 is 14 amino acids long. Looked up from germline, CDR1 is ENHRY and CDR2 is SYGVKD. The CDR3 spells CAIATSGGDNEQFF. Written as DNA, the CDR3 is TGTGCCATCGCGACTAGCGGGGGTGACAATGAGCAGTTCTTC.

This clonotype has at least ten counts. This chain uses TRBV6-5 with TRBJ2-7; possibly TRBD2 for D (5 bases). Germline CDR1 MNHEY, CDR2 SVGAGI. The CDR3 spans 14 residues. V lost 1 base and J lost 7, with 14 bases in between. The CDR3 nucleotides are TGTGCCAGCAGTTACTTGGCGGGCTCCTTAGAGCAGTACTTC. It specifies CASSYLAGSLEQYF.